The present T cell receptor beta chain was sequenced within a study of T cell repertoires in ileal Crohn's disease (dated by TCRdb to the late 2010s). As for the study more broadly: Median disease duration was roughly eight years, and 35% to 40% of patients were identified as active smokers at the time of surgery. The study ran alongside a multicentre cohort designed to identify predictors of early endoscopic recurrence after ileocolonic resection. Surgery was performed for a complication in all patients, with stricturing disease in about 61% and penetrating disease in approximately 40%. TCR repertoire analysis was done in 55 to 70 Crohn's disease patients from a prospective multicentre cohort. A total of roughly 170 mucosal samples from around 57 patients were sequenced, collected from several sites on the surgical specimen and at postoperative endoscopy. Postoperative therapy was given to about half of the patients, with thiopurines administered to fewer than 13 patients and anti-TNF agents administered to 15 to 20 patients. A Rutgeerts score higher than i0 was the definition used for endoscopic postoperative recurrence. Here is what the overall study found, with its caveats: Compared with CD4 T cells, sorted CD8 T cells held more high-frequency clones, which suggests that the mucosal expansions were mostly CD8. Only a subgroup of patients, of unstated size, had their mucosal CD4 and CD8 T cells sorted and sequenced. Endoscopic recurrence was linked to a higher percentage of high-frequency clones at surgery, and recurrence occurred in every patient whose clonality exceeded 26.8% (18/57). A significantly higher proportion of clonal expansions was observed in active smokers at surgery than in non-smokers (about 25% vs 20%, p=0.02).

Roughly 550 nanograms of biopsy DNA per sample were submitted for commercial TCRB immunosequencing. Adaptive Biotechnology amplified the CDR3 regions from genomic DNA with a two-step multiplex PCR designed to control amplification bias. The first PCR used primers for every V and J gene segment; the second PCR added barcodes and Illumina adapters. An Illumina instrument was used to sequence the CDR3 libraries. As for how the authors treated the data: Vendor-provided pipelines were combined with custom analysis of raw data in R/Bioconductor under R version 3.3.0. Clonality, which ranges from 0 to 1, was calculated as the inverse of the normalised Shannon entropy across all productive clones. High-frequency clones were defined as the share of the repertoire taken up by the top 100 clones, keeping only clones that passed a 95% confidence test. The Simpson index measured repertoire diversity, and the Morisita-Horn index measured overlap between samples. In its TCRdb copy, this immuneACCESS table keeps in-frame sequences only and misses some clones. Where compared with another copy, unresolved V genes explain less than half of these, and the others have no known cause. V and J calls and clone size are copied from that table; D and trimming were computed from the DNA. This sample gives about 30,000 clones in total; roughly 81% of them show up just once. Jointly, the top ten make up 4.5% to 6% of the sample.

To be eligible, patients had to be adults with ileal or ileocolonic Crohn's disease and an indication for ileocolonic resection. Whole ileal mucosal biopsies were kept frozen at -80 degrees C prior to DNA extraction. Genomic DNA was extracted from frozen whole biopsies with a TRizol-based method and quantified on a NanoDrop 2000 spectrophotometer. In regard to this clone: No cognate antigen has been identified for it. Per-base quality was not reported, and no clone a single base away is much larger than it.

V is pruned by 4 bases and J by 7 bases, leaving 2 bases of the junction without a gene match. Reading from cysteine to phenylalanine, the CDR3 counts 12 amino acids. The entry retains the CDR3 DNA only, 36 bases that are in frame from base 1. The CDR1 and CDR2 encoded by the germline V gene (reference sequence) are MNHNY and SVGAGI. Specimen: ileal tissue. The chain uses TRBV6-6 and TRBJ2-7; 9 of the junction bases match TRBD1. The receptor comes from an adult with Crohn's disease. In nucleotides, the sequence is TGTGCCAGCAGTTGGGACAGGGTGGAGCAGTACTTC. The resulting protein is CASSWDRVEQYF.